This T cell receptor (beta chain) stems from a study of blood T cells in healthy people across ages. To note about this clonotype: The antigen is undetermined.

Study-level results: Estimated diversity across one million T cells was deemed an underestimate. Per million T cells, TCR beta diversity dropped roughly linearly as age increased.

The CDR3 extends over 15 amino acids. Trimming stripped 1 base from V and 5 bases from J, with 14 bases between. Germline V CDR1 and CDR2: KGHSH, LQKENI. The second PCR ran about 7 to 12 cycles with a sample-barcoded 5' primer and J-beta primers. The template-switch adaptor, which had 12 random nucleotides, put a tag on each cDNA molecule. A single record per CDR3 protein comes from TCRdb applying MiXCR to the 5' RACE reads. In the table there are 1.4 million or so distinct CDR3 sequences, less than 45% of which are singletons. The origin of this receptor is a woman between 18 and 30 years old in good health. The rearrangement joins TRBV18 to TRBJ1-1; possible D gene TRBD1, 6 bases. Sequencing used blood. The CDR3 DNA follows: TGTGCCAGCTCACCACGGCAGGGGCTCGGGACTGAAGCTTTCTTT. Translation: CASSPRQGLGTEAFF.